This T cell receptor (beta chain) stems from a study of CD8 T cells in ankylosing spondylitis. Whole-study findings and limits: Apparently characteristic of ankylosing spondylitis blood was a TCR beta motif (roughly 8 highly homologous variants).

V lost 6 bases, J lost 7 bases, and 15 bases lay in between. There are 14 residues in the CDR3. The germline gives CDR1 MNHEY, CDR2 SMNVEV (reference sequence). This clonotype showed up many times. No antigen is known for it. Quantitative barcoded 5'-RACE was used to prepare TCR beta libraries. TCRdb re-analysed the 5' RACE reads in MiXCR, keeping a single row per CDR3 protein. The repertoire has 750,000 to 850,000 distinct CDR3 sequences, 10% to 15% of them found once; the top ten carry 0.51%. The sample consisted of blood, either unsorted or a sorted T cell fraction (not recorded which). The source is a male donor with ankylosing spondylitis. The chain joins TRBV27 to TRBJ1-4; D unresolved. CDR3 residues: CASRQRGLGEKLFF. Written as DNA, the CDR3 is TGTGCCAGCAGACAACGGGGATTGGGTGAAAAACTGTTTTTT.